One TCR beta chain is described in this entry. Its antigen remains unidentified. One base away there is no much larger clone; base qualities are not given. Sequencing was performed on an Illumina NovaSeq 6000. TCRalpha and TCRbeta cDNA libraries were built by 5'RACE with constant-segment primers, adding sample barcodes and unique molecular identifiers. Trizol reagent was used to extract RNA from every sample. The libraries were amplified in two PCR steps, and the second step added a second sample barcode and Illumina TruSeq adapters. Sequencing of the libraries was done on an Illumina NovaSeq, producing 2 x 150 bp paired-end reads. In the authors' own workflow: Reads were demultiplexed and collapsed into UMI-guided consensus sequences with migec v1.2.7. With mixcr v2.1.11, UMI consensuses were aligned to TRA and TRB V and J templates and assembled into clonotypes. A clonotype was counted as expanded or contracted only if both edgeR and NoisET called the change significant, with noise models trained on biological replicates. For edgeR calls, the cutoffs were a false discovery rate-adjusted p below 0.01 and a log2 fold-change threshold of 1. As an exploratory analysis of dynamics, max-normalized trajectories of the 1000 most abundant clonotypes were examined with PCA combined with hierarchical clustering. Separately sequenced CD4+ and CD8+ repertoires were used to assign a CD4 or CD8 phenotype to each responding clone. TCRdb took the public reads, trimmed them with fastp at Q25, ran MiXCR for clone calling and kept in-frame beta chains. Under each unique CDR3 protein, matching rows form one entry showing the most common genes and DNA. Clone size and V and J calls follow TCRdb, not the original study. This sample gives about 400,000 distinct CDR3 sequences in total; over 15% of them show up just once. About 22% of the sample belongs to the ten largest clones.

There are 13 amino acids in the CDR3, from cysteine to phenylalanine inclusive. Of the read, only the CDR3 DNA is kept; its 39 bases are in frame from base 1. The germline V gene yields MNHEY for CDR1 and SVGEGT for CDR2. Compared with germline, V lacks 7 bases and J lacks 1 base; bases without a gene match: 4. Ficoll-Paque density gradient centrifugation was the method used to isolate PBMCs. These data originate in a study of T-cell memory formation after mild COVID-19 (dated by TCRdb to the early 2020s). For context, the study as a whole: TCR sequence clusters from the two donors were largely donor specific. In two donors, T-cell clones that expanded and contracted after mild COVID-19 were tracked by sequencing TCRalpha and TCRbeta repertoires over time. The cohort was made up of two young adult volunteers, one female and one male, who were previously healthy. Paper-wide results and their limitations: The detection of some responding clones in pre-infection memory suggests that pre-existing cross-reactive memory T cells joined the SARS-CoV-2 response. Only two mild cases were covered by the study, and larger cohorts that include severe cases with pre-infection samples were considered necessary. Contracting CD4+ clones appeared mostly in the CM and EM memory subsets, whereas CD8+ clones were enriched in EMRA. The second-wave clones that peaked on day 37 were not confirmed to be SARS-CoV-2 specific. Clones contracting from day 15 to 85 had balanced CD4/CD8 phenotypes, while a second wave expanding from day 15 to 37 was biased towards CD4+.

Source material: PBMCs or a T cell subset sorted from them (not recorded which). The sequence joins TRBV6-2 or TRBV6-3 to TRBJ2-7, with 7 bases matching TRBD1. This receptor was taken from a man aged 18 to 29 who had mild COVID-19 (a few samples of this study predate the infection). The sample titles of this study are shuffled in the database, so cell type and time point are left out; the donor was told from shared clones. At the DNA level, the sequence is TGTGCCAGCACCCCGGGACAGTCCTACGAGCAGTACTTC. The resulting protein is CASTPGQSYEQYF.